The 18 T cell receptor beta chains presented below share a single source sample, sequenced in a study of siplizumab effects on memory and regulatory T cells. Sequenced by immunoSEQ multiplex PCR; TCRdb stores in-frame clones only, minus some. The table lists 57,000 or so clones, about 80% of them singletons. Sequencing used memory CD4+ T cells sorted from blood. The origin of the receptors is a human donor in good health.

This chain connects TRBV29-1 to TRBJ1-5, with TRBD1 matching 7 bases. This CDR3 has 13 amino acids. V was clipped by 5 bases and J by 7 bases; unmatched bases: 8. Looked up from germline, CDR1 is SQVTM and CDR2 is ANQGSEA. CDR3 coding DNA: TGCAGCGTTATCGACAGGGTAAGACAGCCCCAGCATTTT. As protein: CSVIDRVRQPQHF.

The chain links TRBV6-1 to TRBJ1-2, with no clear D. The CDR3 runs 13 residues. Germline V lookup: CDR1 MNHNS, CDR2 SASEGT. V dropped 10 bases and J dropped 4 bases, with 16 bases sitting between them. The CDR3 region has the DNA TGTGCCACCACTTGGAGTCTCTCCTATGGCTACACCTTC. Protein sequence: CATTWSLSYGYTF.

This clone was observed a few times. The gene calls are TRBV27 and TRBJ1-2; 8 bases align to TRBD1. This CDR3 region has 12 residues. V lost 5 bases, J lost 8 bases, and 4 bases stayed unmatched. Germline V gives CDR1 MNHEY, CDR2 SMNVEV (reference sequence). CDR3 loop: CASSPGGGGYTF. The CDR3, as DNA: TGTGCCAGCAGTCCAGGGGGCGGGGGCTACACCTTC.

The chain joins TRBV5-4 to TRBJ1-3, with D perhaps matching TRBD1 (6 bases). Trimming stripped 0 bases from V and 4 bases from J, with 8 bases between. This CDR3 contains 14 residues. Per the germline V gene, CDR1 is SGHNT and CDR2 is YYREEE (reference sequence). CDR3 sequence: CASSLAGGGNTIYF. The CDR3 bases are TGTGCCAGCAGCTTGGCCGGGGGCGGAAACACCATATATTTT. Combining the CDR3 with reference TRBV5-4 and TRBJ1-3 gives the whole variable domain ETGVTQSPTHLIKTRGQQVTLRCSSQSGHNTVSWYQQALGQGPQFIFQYYREEENGRGNFPPRFSGLQFPNYSSELNVNALELDDSALYLCASSLAGGGNTIYFGEGSWLTVV.

This clone is labeled medium-sized (0.01 to 0.1%). The chain combines TRBV19 with TRBJ1-2, with D maybe TRBD1 (6 bases). There are 15 residues in the CDR3. Trimming took off 4 bases at V and 0 bases at J, with 12 bases between the two ends. Germline V gene sequence: CDR1 LNHDA, CDR2 SQIVND (reference sequence). Here the CDR3 reads CASSTRTEANYGYTF. CDR3 DNA sequence: TGTGCCAGTAGTACCCGGACAGAAGCTAACTATGGCTACACCTTC. The full variable domain, rest sourced from reference TRBV19 and TRBJ1-2, is DGGITQSPKYLFRKEGQNVTLSCEQNLNHDAMYWYRQDPGQGLRLIYYSQIVNDFQKGDIAEGYSVSREKKESFPLTVTSAQKNPTAFYLCASSTRTEANYGYTFGSGTRLTVV.

This clone appeared once. This chain connects TRBV5-6 to TRBJ2-2; 10 nucleotides line up with TRBD2. The CDR3 runs 15 residues. V lost 4 bases to trimming and J lost 0 bases; unmatched junction nucleotides: 0. CDR1 and CDR2 (germline): SGHDT, YYEEEE. CDR3 region: CASSLAGANTGELFF. The DNA of the CDR3 is TGTGCCAGCAGCCTAGCGGGGGCGAACACCGGGGAGCTGTTTTTT.

This rearrangement joins TRBV14 to TRBJ1-2, with 8 nucleotides matching TRBD1. Trimming at V came to 0 bases and at J to 7 bases, leaving 13 bases not matched to a gene. Germline CDR1 reads SGHDN; CDR2 reads FVKESK. This CDR3 contains 17 residues. Written as DNA, the CDR3 is TGTGCCAGCAGCCAAGATATCAGGGACAGGAGCTTTTTTGGCTACACCTTC. Amino acid sequence: CASSQDIRDRSFFGYTF.

The rearrangement joins TRBV27 to TRBJ2-7, with 7 bases aligning to TRBD1. The germline V gene encodes CDR1 MNHEY and CDR2 SMNVEV (reference sequence). Unmatched junction bases numbered 6, after V lost 3 bases and J lost 1 base. The CDR3 contains 15 residues. The CDR3 is CASSFLGQVSYEQYF. In nucleotides, the CDR3 is TGTGCCAGCAGTTTCCTTGGACAGGTTTCCTACGAGCAGTACTTC.

This clone was picked up a small number of times. The chain couples TRBV28 to TRBJ2-3; 16 nucleotides agree with TRBD2. Trimming took 1 base from V and 14 from J; bases not matched to a gene: 12. CDR3 length: 17 residues. Looked up from germline, CDR1 is MDHEN and CDR2 is SYDVKM. The CDR3 loop reads CASSLFGSGLAGGPLYF. The CDR3 bases are TGTGCCAGCAGTTTATTTGGTTCGGGACTAGCGGGGGGGCCATTGTATTTT. The full variable domain, in which reference TRBV28 and TRBJ2-3 provide the parts outside the CDR3, is DVKVTQSSRYLVKRTGEKVFLECVQDMDHENMFWYRQDPGLGLRLIYFSYDVKMKEKGDIPEGYSVSREKKERFSLILESASTNQTSMYLCASSLFGSGLAGGPLYFGPGTRLTVL.

The chain joins TRBV30 to TRBJ1-2; a possible D gene is TRBD1 (5 bases). The ends were cut back, 8 bases at V and 7 bases at J, with 17 bases in the middle. This CDR3 is 12 amino acids long. Germline CDR1 and CDR2: GTSNPN and SVGIG (reference sequence). CDR3 in amino acids: CAQGRDRSGYTF. The CDR3 bases are TGTGCCCAAGGGAGGGACCGCTCTGGCTACACCTTC.

The V gene is TRBV18, the J gene TRBJ1-1; D gene ambiguous. The CDR3 is made up of 14 amino acids. V gave up 3 bases and J gave up 7 bases, with 15 bases separating them. CDR1 and CDR2 (germline): KGHSH, LQKENI. DNA of the CDR3: TGTGCCAGCTCACCCCAAGGACCAGCGGGTGAAGCTTTCTTT. This translates into CASSPQGPAGEAFF.

The sample holds one count of this clone. V and J are TRBV25-1 and TRBJ1-2, with no clear D. The CDR3 runs 13 residues. The V end was cut by 6 bases, the J end by 2 bases, with 10 bases between. Germline-derived CDR1 and CDR2 are MGHDK and SYGVNS. The CDR3 loop reads CASSEGGNYGYTF. The CDR3 nucleotides read TGTGCCAGCAGCGAGGGCGGAAACTATGGCTACACCTTC.

This rearrangement joins TRBV28 to TRBJ2-7; D unresolved. The CDR3 covers 14 residues. Deletions cut 5 bases from V and 0 bases from J, with 11 bases between. Germline loops: CDR1 MDHEN, CDR2 SYDVKM. Written as DNA, the CDR3 is TGTGCCAGCAGTCCCATGACACCCTCCTACGAGCAGTACTTC. It encodes CASSPMTPSYEQYF. The full variable domain, rest sourced from reference TRBV28 and TRBJ2-7, is DVKVTQSSRYLVKRTGEKVFLECVQDMDHENMFWYRQDPGLGLRLIYFSYDVKMKEKGDIPEGYSVSREKKERFSLILESASTNQTSMYLCASSPMTPSYEQYFGPGTRLTVT.

Note on this clone: At the DNA level, this CDR3 is encoded by other sequences in the same sample as well. This chain links TRBV27 with TRBJ2-5; D is unresolved. The V and J ends lost 8 bases and 1 base respectively, with 2 bases between them. Germline CDR1 MNHEY, CDR2 SMNVEV (reference sequence). This CDR3 has 10 amino acids. Here the CDR3 reads CASGQETQYF. The CDR3 DNA sequence: TGTGCCAGCGGCCAAGAGACCCAGTACTTC.

The chain couples TRBV5-1 to TRBJ2-7; TRBD1 aligns across 10 bases. V was pared by 0 bases and J by 5 bases, with 5 bases of the junction left unmatched. Germline-derived CDR1 and CDR2 are SGHRS and YFSETQ. The CDR3 length is 15 residues. The CDR3 sequence is CASSLALDRGDEQYF. CDR3 DNA sequence: TGCGCCAGCAGCTTGGCCTTGGACAGGGGGGACGAGCAGTACTTC.

The chain combines TRBV5-1 with TRBJ2-6, with D tentatively TRBD2 (6 bases). There are 17 residues in the CDR3. Trimming shortened V by 3 bases and J by 0 bases, and 13 bases separated the two germline ends. Germline V lookup: CDR1 SGHRS, CDR2 YFSETQ. The CDR3 DNA reads TGCGCCAGCAGCTGGGGGGACCGTAGCTCTGGGGCCAACGTCCTGACTTTC. Its translation is CASSWGDRSSGANVLTF.

The rearrangement uses TRBV6-5 and TRBJ1-6; 9 positions match TRBD1. CDR3 size: 15 residues. Germline lookup yields CDR1 MNHEY and CDR2 SVGAGI. V gave up 7 bases and J gave up 5 bases; unmatched junction bases: 6. CDR3 bases: TGTGCCAGCATGGAGGACAGGGGAAATAATTCACCCCTCCACTTT. Amino acids: CASMEDRGNNSPLHF.

This clone was seen a single time. The rearrangement joins TRBV9 to TRBJ2-7; D unclear. Germline CDR1 and CDR2: SGDLS and YYNGEE. V dropped 4 bases and J dropped 0 bases, with 8 bases sitting between them. The CDR3 runs 13 residues. The CDR3 DNA follows: TGTGCCAGCAGCACCCTAGACTCCTACGAGCAGTACTTC. Translated, it gives CASSTLDSYEQYF. The full variable domain, its missing parts supplied by reference TRBV9 and TRBJ2-7, is DSGVTQTPKHLITATGQRVTLRCSPRSGDLSVYWYQQSLDQGLQFLIQYYNGEERAKGNILERFSAQQFPDLHSELNLSSLELGDSALYFCASSTLDSYEQYFGPGTRLTVT.